This TCR beta chain was sequenced during a study of blood T cell repertoires in COVID-19. Turning to the study itself: Collection of acute and convalescent COVID-19 samples took place in the United States, Italy and Spain. T cells, B-cell-depleted T cells, or PBMCs supplied cDNA or gDNA.

Original processing methods: Cell counts per sample came from amplifying reference gene primers. Profiling relied on immunoSEQ multiplex PCR, and the TCRdb table lists in-frame clones only, not all of them. V and J calls and clone size are as listed in that table; D and trimming were resolved from the DNA. The sample lists approximately 76,000 clones; about 88% were seen once. The CDR3 consists of 15 residues. Per germline, CDR1 LNHDA and CDR2 SQIVND (reference sequence). V was clipped by 5 bases and J by 5 bases; unmatched bases: 5. The TCR comes from a human donor in a cohort sampled during active COVID-19. Sequenced sample: peripheral blood. This chain uses TRBV19 with TRBJ1-4; TRBD1 agrees at 10 bases. Written as DNA, the CDR3 is TGTGCCAGTAGTCCTTGGGACAGGGGAAATGAAAAACTGTTTTTT. Protein product: CASSPWDRGNEKLFF.